The present T cell receptor beta chain was sequenced within a study of cytomegalovirus exposure and HLA in healthy donors. Germline trimming cut 5 bases from V and 3 bases from J; bases unmatched to any gene: 4. Germline CDR1 SEHNR, CDR2 FQNEAQ (reference sequence). The CDR3 totals 14 residues. Regarding this clone: Its target is not known.

Researchers ran the PCR with 60 Vbeta and 13 Jbeta primers. Produced via immunoSEQ multiplex PCR; TCRdb's table is partial and in-frame only. The data show tens of thousands of clones, roughly a tenth seen once. Study-level results: In a later analysis, a missense DCLRE1C variant was linked to TCR beta V- and J-gene trimming. The study recorded 150 to 200 TCR beta chains that were cytomegalovirus-associated. Prior analysis indicated that the majority of TCR beta V segments exhibited productivity approximately 87% or approximately 30% of the time.

The sequencing input was PBMCs. The TCR originated in a man aged 55 to 69 in good health and CMV-seropositive. The J gene is TRBJ2-1, the V gene TRBV7-9, with 7 bases identical to TRBD2. This CDR3 reads CASSPAGDYNEQFF. The CDR3 DNA is TGTGCCAGCAGCCCGGCGGGGGACTACAATGAGCAGTTCTTC. The full variable domain, completed using reference TRBV7-9 and TRBJ2-1, is DTGVSQNPRHKITKRGQNVTFRCDPISEHNRLYWYRQTLGQGPEFLTYFQNEAQLEKSRLLSDRFSAERPKGSFSTLEIQRTEQGDSAMYLCASSPAGDYNEQFFGPGTRLTVL.